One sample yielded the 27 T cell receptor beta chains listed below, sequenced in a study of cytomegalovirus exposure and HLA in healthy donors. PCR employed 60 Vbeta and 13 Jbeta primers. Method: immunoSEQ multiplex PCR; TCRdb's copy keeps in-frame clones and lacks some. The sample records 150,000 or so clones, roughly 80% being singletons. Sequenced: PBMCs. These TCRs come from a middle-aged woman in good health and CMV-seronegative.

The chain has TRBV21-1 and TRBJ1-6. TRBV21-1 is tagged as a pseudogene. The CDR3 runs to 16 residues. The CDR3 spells CASSKEPLSYNSPLHF. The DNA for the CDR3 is TGTGCCAGCAGCAAAGAACCCCTAAGTTATAATTCACCCCTCCACTTT.

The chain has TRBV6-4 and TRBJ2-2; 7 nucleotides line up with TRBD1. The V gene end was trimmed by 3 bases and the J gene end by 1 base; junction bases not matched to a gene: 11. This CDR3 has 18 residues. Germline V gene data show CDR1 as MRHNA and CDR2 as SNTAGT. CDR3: CASSEEDWGQLNTGELFF. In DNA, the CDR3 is TGTGCCAGCAGTGAGGAAGATTGGGGACAGTTGAACACCGGGGAGCTGTTTTTT.

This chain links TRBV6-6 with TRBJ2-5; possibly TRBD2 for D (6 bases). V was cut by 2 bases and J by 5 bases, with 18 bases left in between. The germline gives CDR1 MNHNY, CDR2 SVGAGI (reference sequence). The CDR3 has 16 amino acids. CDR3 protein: CASSYEGQPAGETQYF. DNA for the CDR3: TGTGCCAGCAGTTACGAAGGGCAGCCGGCGGGGGAGACCCAGTACTTC.

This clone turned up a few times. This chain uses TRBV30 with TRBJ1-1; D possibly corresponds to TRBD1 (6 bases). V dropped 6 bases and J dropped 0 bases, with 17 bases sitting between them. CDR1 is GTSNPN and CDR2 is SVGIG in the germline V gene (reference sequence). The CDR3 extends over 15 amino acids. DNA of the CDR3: TGTGCCTGTAACCCCCCAGGACAGATGAACACTGAAGCTTTCTTT. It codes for CACNPPGQMNTEAFF.

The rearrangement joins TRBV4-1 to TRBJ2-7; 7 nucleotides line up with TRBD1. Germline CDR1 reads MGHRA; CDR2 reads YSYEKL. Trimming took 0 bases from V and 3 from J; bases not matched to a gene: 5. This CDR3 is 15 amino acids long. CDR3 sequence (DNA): TGCGCCAGCAGCCAAGACGCCAGGGACAGCTACGAGCAGTACTTC. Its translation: CASSQDARDSYEQYF.

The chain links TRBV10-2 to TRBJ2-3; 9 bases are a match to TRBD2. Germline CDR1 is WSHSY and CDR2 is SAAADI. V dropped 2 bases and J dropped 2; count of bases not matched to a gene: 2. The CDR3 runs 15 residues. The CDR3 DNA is TGCGCCAGCAGTGAGCTAGCGGGGTACACAGATACGCAGTATTTT. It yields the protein CASSELAGYTDTQYF.

The CDR3 nucleotides are TGCGCCAGCAGCTTGGAGAGGACAGGTCGCTCTGGGGCCAACGTCCTGACTTTC. Translating it yields CASSLERTGRSGANVLTF. The chain carries TRBV5-1 and TRBJ2-6, with 7 positions matching TRBD1. CDR3 size: 18 residues. The ends lost 0 bases at V and 0 bases at J; junction bases unmatched: 6. Germline CDR1 SGHRS, CDR2 YFSETQ.

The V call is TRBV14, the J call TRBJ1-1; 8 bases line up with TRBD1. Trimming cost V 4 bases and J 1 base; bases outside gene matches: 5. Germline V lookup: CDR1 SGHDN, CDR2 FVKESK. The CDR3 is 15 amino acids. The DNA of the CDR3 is TGTGCCAGCAGCCTACGGACAGGGCGGAACACTGAAGCTTTCTTT. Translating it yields CASSLRTGRNTEAFF.

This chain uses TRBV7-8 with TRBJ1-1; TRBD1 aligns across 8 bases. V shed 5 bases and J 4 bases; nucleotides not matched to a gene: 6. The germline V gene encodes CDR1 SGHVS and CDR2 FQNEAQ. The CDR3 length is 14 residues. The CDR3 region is CASSTTGDATEAFF. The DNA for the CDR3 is TGTGCCAGCAGCACGACAGGGGACGCCACTGAAGCTTTCTTT.

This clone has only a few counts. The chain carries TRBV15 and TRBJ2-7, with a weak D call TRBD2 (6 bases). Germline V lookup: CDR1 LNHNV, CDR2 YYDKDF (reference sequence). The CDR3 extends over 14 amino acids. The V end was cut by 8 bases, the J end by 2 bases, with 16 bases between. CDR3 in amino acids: CATRESGRAYEQYF. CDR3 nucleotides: TGTGCCACCCGGGAGTCGGGAAGGGCCTACGAGCAGTACTTC.

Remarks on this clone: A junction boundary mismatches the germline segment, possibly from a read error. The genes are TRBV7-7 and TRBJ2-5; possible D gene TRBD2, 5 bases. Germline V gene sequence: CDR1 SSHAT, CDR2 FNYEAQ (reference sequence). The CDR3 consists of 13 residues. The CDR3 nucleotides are TGTGCTAGCAGCTTCGGGGTACAAGAGACCCAGTACTTC. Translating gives CASSFGVQETQYF. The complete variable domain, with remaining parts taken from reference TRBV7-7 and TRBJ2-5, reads GAGVSQSPRYKVTKRGQDVTLRCDPISSHATLYWYQQALGQGPEFLTYFNYEAQPDKSGLPSDRFSAERPEGSISTLTIQRTEQRDSAMYRCASSFGVQETQYFGPGTRLLVL.

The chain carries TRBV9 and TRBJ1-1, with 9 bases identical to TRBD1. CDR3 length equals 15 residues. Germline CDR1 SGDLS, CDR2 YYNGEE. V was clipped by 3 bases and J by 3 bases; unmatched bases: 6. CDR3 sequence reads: CASSAGTGWDTEAFF. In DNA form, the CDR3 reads TGTGCCAGCAGCGCTGGGACAGGGTGGGACACTGAAGCTTTCTTT.

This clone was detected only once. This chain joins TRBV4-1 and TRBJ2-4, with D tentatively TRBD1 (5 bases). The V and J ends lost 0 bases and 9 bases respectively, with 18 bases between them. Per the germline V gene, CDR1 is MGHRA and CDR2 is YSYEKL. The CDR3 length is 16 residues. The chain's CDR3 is CASSQDHRPGWGIQYF. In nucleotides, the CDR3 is TGCGCCAGCAGCCAAGATCATCGTCCAGGGTGGGGCATTCAGTACTTC.

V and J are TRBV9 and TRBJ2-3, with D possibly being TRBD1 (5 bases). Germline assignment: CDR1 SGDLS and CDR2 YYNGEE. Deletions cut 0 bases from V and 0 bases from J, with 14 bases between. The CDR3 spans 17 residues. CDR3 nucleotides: TGTGCCAGCAGCGTAGGGGGCGACTCCGACAGCACAGATACGCAGTATTTT. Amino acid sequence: CASSVGGDSDSTDTQYF.

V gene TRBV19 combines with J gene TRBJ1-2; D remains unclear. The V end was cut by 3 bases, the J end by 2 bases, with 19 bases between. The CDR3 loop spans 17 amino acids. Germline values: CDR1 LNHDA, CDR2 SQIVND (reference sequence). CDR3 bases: TGTGCCAGTAGTATCTCGACAACTTCTGGGCTGAACTATGGCTACACCTTC. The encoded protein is CASSISTTSGLNYGYTF.

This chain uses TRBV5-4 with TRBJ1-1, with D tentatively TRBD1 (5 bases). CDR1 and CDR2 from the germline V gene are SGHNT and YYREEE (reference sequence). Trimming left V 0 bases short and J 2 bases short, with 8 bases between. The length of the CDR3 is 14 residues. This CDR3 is CASSLDRSNTEAFF. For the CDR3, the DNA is TGTGCCAGCAGCTTGGACAGGTCCAACACTGAAGCTTTCTTT.

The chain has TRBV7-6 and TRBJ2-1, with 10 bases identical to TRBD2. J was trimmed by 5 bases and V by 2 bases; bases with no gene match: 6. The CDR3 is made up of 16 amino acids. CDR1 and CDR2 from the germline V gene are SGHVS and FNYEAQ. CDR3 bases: TGTGCCAGCAGCTTAAATAGCGGGAGGCACAACAATGAGCAGTTCTTC. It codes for CASSLNSGRHNNEQFF.

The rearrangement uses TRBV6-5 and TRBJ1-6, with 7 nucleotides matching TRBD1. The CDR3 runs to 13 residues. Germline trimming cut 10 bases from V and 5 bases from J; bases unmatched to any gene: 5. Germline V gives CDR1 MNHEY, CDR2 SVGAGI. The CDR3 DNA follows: TGTGCCACCGGGACAGTCGATAATTCACCCCTCCACTTT. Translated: CATGTVDNSPLHF.

CDR3 bases: TGCGCCAGCAGCTTGGGGCAGGCCGGCGAGCAGTACTTC. The encoded protein is CASSLGQAGEQYF. V usage is TRBV5-1 and J usage is TRBJ2-7; D gene unclear. The CDR3 loop spans 13 amino acids. Trimming shortened V by 0 bases and J by 6 bases, and 10 bases separated the two germline ends. Germline lookup yields CDR1 SGHRS and CDR2 YFSETQ.

CDR3 residues: CASSLFSPRQGGSEAFF. The DNA for the CDR3 is TGTGCCAGCAGTTTATTCTCCCCCCGGCAGGGTGGCTCTGAAGCTTTCTTT. J is TRBJ1-1 and V is TRBV28, with a weak D call TRBD1 (5 bases). Looked up from germline, CDR1 is MDHEN and CDR2 is SYDVKM. CDR3 length: 17 residues. Trimming removed 1 base at V and 6 bases at J, with 21 bases between.

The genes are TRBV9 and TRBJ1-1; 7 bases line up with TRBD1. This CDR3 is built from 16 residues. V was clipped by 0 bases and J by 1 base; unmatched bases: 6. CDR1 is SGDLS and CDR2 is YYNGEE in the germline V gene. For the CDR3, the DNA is TGTGCCAGCAGCGTAGCTGGAGCAGGGGGGAACACTGAAGCTTTCTTT. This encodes CASSVAGAGGNTEAFF.

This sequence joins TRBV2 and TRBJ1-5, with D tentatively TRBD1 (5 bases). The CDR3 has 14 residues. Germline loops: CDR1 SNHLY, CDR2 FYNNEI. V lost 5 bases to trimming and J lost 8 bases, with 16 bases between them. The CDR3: CASSRNLQAEPQHF. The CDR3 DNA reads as TGTGCCAGCAGTAGGAACCTACAGGCGGAGCCCCAGCATTTT.

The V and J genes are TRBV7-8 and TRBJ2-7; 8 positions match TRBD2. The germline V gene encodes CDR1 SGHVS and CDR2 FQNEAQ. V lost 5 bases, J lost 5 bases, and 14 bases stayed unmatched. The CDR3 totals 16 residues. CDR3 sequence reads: CASSPTYDGRGHEQYF. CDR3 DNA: TGTGCCAGCAGCCCGACTTATGACGGGAGGGGCCACGAGCAGTACTTC.

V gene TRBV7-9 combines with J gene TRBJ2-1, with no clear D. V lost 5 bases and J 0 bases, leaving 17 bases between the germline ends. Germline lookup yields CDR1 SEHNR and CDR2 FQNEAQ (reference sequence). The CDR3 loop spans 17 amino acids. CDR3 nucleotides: TGTGCCAGCAGCCCCCTTTGGGCTGAAGACTCCTACAATGAGCAGTTCTTC. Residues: CASSPLWAEDSYNEQFF.

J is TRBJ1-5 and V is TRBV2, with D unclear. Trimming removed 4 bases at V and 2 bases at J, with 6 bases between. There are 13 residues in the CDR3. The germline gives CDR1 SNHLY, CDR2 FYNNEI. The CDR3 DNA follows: TGTGCCAGCAGTGGGGGAGGCAATCAGCCCCAGCATTTT. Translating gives CASSGGGNQPQHF.

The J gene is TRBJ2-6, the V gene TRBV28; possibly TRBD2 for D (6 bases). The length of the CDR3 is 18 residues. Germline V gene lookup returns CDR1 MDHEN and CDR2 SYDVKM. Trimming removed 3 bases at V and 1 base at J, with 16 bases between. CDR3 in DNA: TGTGCCAGCAGTTTGACGGGACTTTCCAATTCTGGGGCCAACGTCCTGACTTTC. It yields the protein CASSLTGLSNSGANVLTF. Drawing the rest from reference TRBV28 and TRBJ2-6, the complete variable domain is DVKVTQSSRYLVKRTGEKVFLECVQDMDHENMFWYRQDPGLGLRLIYFSYDVKMKEKGDIPEGYSVSREKKERFSLILESASTNQTSMYLCASSLTGLSNSGANVLTFGAGSRLTVL.

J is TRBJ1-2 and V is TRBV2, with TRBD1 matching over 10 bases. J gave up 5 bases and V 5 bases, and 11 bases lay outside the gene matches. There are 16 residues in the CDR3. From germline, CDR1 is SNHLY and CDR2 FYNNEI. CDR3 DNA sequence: TGTGCCAGCAGTATTCGTGGGACAGGGGATCGGTATGGCTACACCTTC. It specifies CASSIRGTGDRYGYTF.